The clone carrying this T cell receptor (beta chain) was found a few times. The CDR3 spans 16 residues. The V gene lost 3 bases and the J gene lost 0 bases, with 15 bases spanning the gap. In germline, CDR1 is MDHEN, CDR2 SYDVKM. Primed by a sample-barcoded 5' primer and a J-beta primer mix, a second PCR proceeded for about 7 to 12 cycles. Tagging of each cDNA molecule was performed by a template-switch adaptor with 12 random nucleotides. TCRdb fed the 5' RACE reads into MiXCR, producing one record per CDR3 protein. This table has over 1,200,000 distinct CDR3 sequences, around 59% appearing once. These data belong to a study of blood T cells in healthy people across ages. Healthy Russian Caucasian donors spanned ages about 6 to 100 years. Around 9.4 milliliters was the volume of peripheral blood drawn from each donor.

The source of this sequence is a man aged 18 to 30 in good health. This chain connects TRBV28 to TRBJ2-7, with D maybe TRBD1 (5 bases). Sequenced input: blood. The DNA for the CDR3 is TGTGCCAGCAGTTTCTCCCCGAGACAGCCCTCCTACGAGCAGTACTTC. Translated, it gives CASSFSPRQPSYEQYF.